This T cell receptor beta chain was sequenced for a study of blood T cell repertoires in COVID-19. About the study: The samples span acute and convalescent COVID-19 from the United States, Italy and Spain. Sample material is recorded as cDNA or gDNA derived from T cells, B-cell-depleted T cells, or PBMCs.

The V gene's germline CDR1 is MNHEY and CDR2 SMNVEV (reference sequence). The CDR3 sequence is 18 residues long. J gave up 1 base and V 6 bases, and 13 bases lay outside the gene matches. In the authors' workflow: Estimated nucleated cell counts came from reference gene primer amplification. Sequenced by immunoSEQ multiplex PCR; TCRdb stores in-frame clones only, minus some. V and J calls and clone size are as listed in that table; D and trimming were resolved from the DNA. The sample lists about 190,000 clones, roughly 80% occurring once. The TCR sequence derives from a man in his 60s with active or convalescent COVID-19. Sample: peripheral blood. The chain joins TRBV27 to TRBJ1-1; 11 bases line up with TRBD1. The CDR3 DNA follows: TGTGCCAGCAGCGACAGGACAGGGGGCTACAGACCGAACACTGAAGCTTTCTTT. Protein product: CASSDRTGGYRPNTEAFF.